Following are 27 T cell receptor beta chains from one sample sequenced in a study of technical replicates of blood from several donors (TCRdb year 2017). Libraries were built with the immunoSEQ multiplex PCR assay. This is the immuneACCESS table as TCRdb keeps it, with only in-frame sequences that have V and J called. A part of the clones is gone; compared with another copy, unresolved V genes explain less than half, and the rest is unexplained. The sample table records roughly 15,000 clones; around four fifths of these occur just once. More than 9% of the sample belongs to the ten largest clones. The sequencing sample was made of PBMCs. Source of these receptors: a human donor in good health.

This clone was picked up one time. V is TRBV30 and J is TRBJ2-7; a possible D gene is TRBD2 (6 bases). Germline V lookup: CDR1 GTSNPN, CDR2 SVGIG (reference sequence). Trimming took off 3 bases at V and 0 bases at J, with 12 bases between the two ends. The CDR3 consists of 14 residues. CDR3 in amino acids: CAWSYLGSSYEQYF. Written as DNA, the CDR3 is TGTGCCTGGAGCTACCTCGGGAGCTCCTACGAGCAGTACTTC.

The rearrangement uses TRBV7-8 and TRBJ1-5, with 8 bases fitting TRBD1. The CDR3 totals 14 residues. Germline-derived CDR1 and CDR2 are SGHVS and FQNEAQ. Trimming cost V 5 bases and J 6 bases; bases outside gene matches: 6. DNA of the CDR3: TGTGCCAGCAGCCATGACAGGGGTACTCAGCCCCAGCATTTT. As protein: CASSHDRGTQPQHF. Supplemented by reference TRBV7-8 and TRBJ1-5, the full variable domain reads GAGVSQSPRYKVAKRGQDVALRCDPISGHVSLFWYQQALGQGPEFLTYFQNEAQLDKSGLPSDRFFAERPEGSVSTLKIQRTQQEDSAVYLCASSHDRGTQPQHFGDGTRLSIL.

This sequence joins TRBV30 and TRBJ2-3, with 7 nucleotides matching TRBD2. Germline CDR1 is GTSNPN and CDR2 is SVGIG (reference sequence). The J segment lost 0 bases and the V segment lost 5 bases, leaving 8 bases of the junction unmatched. CDR3 length: 15 amino acids. The CDR3 bases are TGTGCCTGGCTTACCAGCGGGATTAGCACAGATACGCAGTATTTT. Protein product: CAWLTSGISTDTQYF.

This rearrangement joins TRBV5-4 to TRBJ2-7, with D maybe TRBD1 (6 bases). Trimming left V 4 bases short and J 3 bases short, with 20 bases between. The length of the CDR3 is 16 residues. The germline CDR1 and CDR2 sequences are SGHNT and YYREEE (reference sequence). This CDR3 reads CASSGGVPDRYYEQYF. The CDR3 DNA sequence: TGTGCCAGCAGCGGTGGGGTTCCGGACAGATACTACGAGCAGTACTTC.

The chain has TRBV11-3 and TRBJ2-1; D remains ambiguous. Per the germline V gene, CDR1 is SGHNT and CDR2 is YENEEA. V lost 5 bases and J 10 bases, leaving 15 bases between the germline ends. The CDR3 consists of 13 residues. The CDR3: CASSPPRGGEQFF. The CDR3 DNA sequence: TGTGCCAGCAGCCCACCCCGAGGTGGAGAGCAGTTCTTC.

This chain connects TRBV19 to TRBJ2-3; 11 bases are a match to TRBD1. CDR3 length: 16 amino acids. V dropped 4 bases and J dropped 4; count of bases not matched to a gene: 7. Germline lookup yields CDR1 LNHDA and CDR2 SQIVND (reference sequence). The CDR3 DNA reads as TGTGCCAGTAGTACTACTCCGGGACAGGGGGCAGATACGCAGTATTTT. Its translation is CASSTTPGQGADTQYF.

V usage is TRBV28 and J usage is TRBJ2-1, with D possibly matching TRBD2 (5 bases). V lost 1 base and J lost 0, with 13 bases in between. This CDR3 has 17 amino acids. Germline assignment: CDR1 MDHEN and CDR2 SYDVKM. CDR3 in DNA: TGTGCCAGCAGTTTATATCTAGCCCATCGCTCCTACAATGAGCAGTTCTTC. This gives the protein CASSLYLAHRSYNEQFF.

This clone was detected once. V gene TRBV11-2 combines with J gene TRBJ2-5; 13 positions match TRBD2. The V gene end was trimmed by 6 bases and the J gene end by 5 bases; junction bases not matched to a gene: 3. Germline lookup yields CDR1 SGHAT and CDR2 FQNNGV. CDR3 length: 14 residues. CDR3 DNA sequence: TGTGCCAGCAGGTTGGGACTAGCGGGGGAGACCCAGTACTTC. Translation: CASRLGLAGETQYF. Using reference TRBV11-2 and TRBJ2-5 for the parts outside the CDR3, the full variable domain is EAGVAQSPRYKIIEKRQSVAFWCNPISGHATLYWYQQILGQGPKLLIQFQNNGVVDDSQLPKDRFSAERLKGVDSTLKIQPAKLEDSAVYLCASRLGLAGETQYFGPGTRLLVL.

This clone was recorded only once. This chain connects TRBV28 to TRBJ1-2, with TRBD1 as a possible D gene (5 bases). The CDR3 length is 13 residues. The germline V gene has CDR1 MDHEN and CDR2 SYDVKM. Trimming left V 4 bases short and J 4 bases short, with 10 bases between. The CDR3 nucleotides are TGTGCCAGCAGTTCCAGGGTCGCCTATGGCTACACCTTC. Protein product: CASSSRVAYGYTF.

Worth noting for this clone: One end of the junction fails to match germline, which may point to a read error. The chain links TRBV6-1 to TRBJ2-1, with D perhaps matching TRBD2 (5 bases). The CDR3 contains 13 residues. The germline V gene has CDR1 MNHNS and CDR2 SASEGT. The CDR3 protein is CASSEVGAGKALF. DNA of the CDR3: TGTGCCAGCAGTGAAGTAGGTGCGGGCAAGGCCCTCTTC.

This sequence joins TRBV6-5 and TRBJ1-1; 7 nucleotides line up with TRBD1. With V trimmed by 4 bases and J by 1 base, 3 bases remained unmatched. Germline V CDR1 and CDR2: MNHEY, SVGAGI. CDR3 size: 14 residues. The CDR3, as DNA: TGTGCCAGCAGTTCAAGGACAGGGAACACTGAAGCTTTCTTT. This codes for CASSSRTGNTEAFF.

The V call is TRBV6-1, the J call TRBJ2-2, with 8 bases identical to TRBD2. Germline loops: CDR1 MNHNS, CDR2 SASEGT. The CDR3 extends over 14 amino acids. V lost 10 bases and J lost 4; bases outside the gene matches: 8. The CDR3 region has the DNA TGTGCCACGGGGGGGGATTCGGGCACCGGGGAGCTGTTTTTT. It specifies CATGGDSGTGELFF.

V gene TRBV5-1 combines with J gene TRBJ2-2, with 7 bases identical to TRBD1. The CDR3 is made up of 16 amino acids. The germline V gene encodes CDR1 SGHRS and CDR2 YFSETQ. The junction had 10 bases not matched to a gene; V was cut back by 5 bases and J by 3 bases. CDR3 coding DNA: TGCGCCAGCAGTTTTGTTCTAGGGACAGACACCGGGGAGCTGTTTTTT. Amino acids: CASSFVLGTDTGELFF. The full variable domain, its missing parts supplied by reference TRBV5-1 and TRBJ2-2, is KAGVTQTPRYLIKTRGQQVTLSCSPISGHRSVSWYQQTPGQGLQFLFEYFSETQRNKGNFPGRFSGRQFSNSRSEMNVSTLELGDSALYLCASSFVLGTDTGELFFGEGSRLTVL.

The chain links TRBV19 to TRBJ2-1, with a weak D call TRBD2 (5 bases). The CDR3 loop spans 17 amino acids. V was trimmed by 5 bases and J by 2 bases, leaving 19 bases between them. Germline CDR1 reads LNHDA; CDR2 reads SQIVND (reference sequence). Here the CDR3 reads CASSRSPASLPYNEQFF. The CDR3 DNA is TGTGCCAGTAGTCGGTCCCCGGCTAGCCTTCCCTACAATGAGCAGTTCTTC.

The chain uses TRBV27 and TRBJ2-1; 10 bases map to TRBD2. With V trimmed by 2 bases and J by 4 bases, 2 bases remained unmatched. The CDR3 extends over 15 amino acids. CDR1 and CDR2 from the germline V gene are MNHEY and SMNVEV (reference sequence). CDR3 DNA: TGTGCCAGCAGTTTAGTAGCGGGAGGTTACAATGAGCAGTTCTTC. It codes for CASSLVAGGYNEQFF.

In nucleotides, the CDR3 is TGTGCCAGCAGTTCAGGGGTTAATGAAAAACTGTTTTTT. This translates into CASSSGVNEKLFF. The rearrangement links TRBV28 to TRBJ1-4; TRBD1 might be the D (6 bases). Trimming took 4 bases from V and 4 from J, leaving 7 bases between them. CDR3 length: 13 amino acids. From germline, CDR1 is MDHEN and CDR2 SYDVKM.

The V and J genes are TRBV2 and TRBJ2-7; TRBD2 matches at 14 bases. The V gene end was trimmed by 7 bases and the J gene end by 6 bases; junction bases not matched to a gene: 8. Germline loops: CDR1 SNHLY, CDR2 FYNNEI. The CDR3 loop spans 15 amino acids. The CDR3 DNA sequence: TGTGCCAGCAACTCCGGGACTAGCGGGAGTGGCGAGCAGTACTTC. It specifies CASNSGTSGSGEQYF.

The chain links TRBV5-1 to TRBJ2-3, with TRBD2 as a possible D gene (5 bases). CDR3 length: 15 amino acids. Germline V gene data show CDR1 as SGHRS and CDR2 as YFSETQ. Trimming pared 6 bases from V and 3 bases from J, leaving 17 bases between. CDR3 region: CASTPRQGGTDTQYF. The CDR3 region has the DNA TGCGCCAGCACCCCCAGGCAAGGCGGGACAGATACGCAGTATTTT.

As concerns this clone: The sample contains more than one DNA sequence encoding this CDR3. The V and J genes are TRBV28 and TRBJ2-1; D may be TRBD2 (6 bases). The V end was cut by 7 bases, the J end by 4 bases, with 14 bases between. The CDR3 has 14 amino acids. From germline, CDR1 is MDHEN and CDR2 SYDVKM. The CDR3 bases are TGTGCCAGCATCTTGACTAGTGGGTACAATGAGCAGTTCTTC. It encodes CASILTSGYNEQFF.

CDR3 region: CASSPSGSGADTQYF. The CDR3 DNA follows: TGTGCCAGCTCACCTAGCGGGAGTGGTGCAGATACGCAGTATTTT. The V call is TRBV18, the J call TRBJ2-3, with 9 bases matching TRBD2. Germline CDR1 KGHSH, CDR2 LQKENI. The length of the CDR3 is 15 residues. After removal of 3 bases from V and 4 bases from J, the junction contained 5 bases not matched to a gene.

This clone showed up just a few times. V usage is TRBV7-3 and J usage is TRBJ1-1; TRBD1 is a possible D gene (5 bases). In germline, CDR1 is SGHTA, CDR2 FQGTGA. CDR3 length: 13 amino acids. V was pared by 6 bases and J by 1 base, with 9 bases between. The CDR3 DNA reads TGTGCCAGCAGTGAGACAGCGAACACTGAAGCTTTCTTT. This gives the protein CASSETANTEAFF.

V and J are TRBV6-1 and TRBJ1-1; tentative D call: TRBD1 (6 bases). Germline V gene lookup returns CDR1 MNHNS and CDR2 SASEGT. Trimming cost V 8 bases and J 7 bases, with 17 bases left between them. This CDR3 has 13 residues. The CDR3 spells CASVPLGGLEAFF. The CDR3 region has the DNA TGTGCCAGCGTACCACTCGGGGGGCTTGAAGCTTTCTTT.

The gene calls are TRBV27 and TRBJ2-3; perhaps TRBD2 as D (6 bases). The germline V and J ends were trimmed by 5 bases and 3 bases, with 15 bases remaining between them. The CDR3 runs 15 residues. CDR1 and CDR2 (germline): MNHEY, SMNVEV (reference sequence). The CDR3 loop reads CASSPRERGTDTQYF. The CDR3 DNA is TGTGCCAGCAGTCCCCGGGAGCGAGGAACAGATACGCAGTATTTT.

This chain uses TRBV10-2 with TRBJ1-3; TRBD1 is a possible D gene (5 bases). Trimming removed 3 bases at V and 2 bases at J, with 14 bases between. The CDR3 covers 16 residues. Germline V CDR1 and CDR2: WSHSY, SAAADI. CDR3 loop: CASSDPRRGAGNTIYF. The CDR3 region has the DNA TGCGCCAGCAGTGATCCCCGCCGGGGGGCTGGAAACACCATATATTTT.

This clone turned up a few times. The chain employs TRBV18 and TRBJ1-1, with 7 positions matching TRBD1. V shed 4 bases, J shed 5 bases, and the junction held 4 bases outside the gene matches. CDR1 is KGHSH, CDR2 LQKENI, per germline. The CDR3 spans 13 residues. DNA of the CDR3: TGTGCCAGCTCACGGACAGGAGGGACTGAAGCTTTCTTT. Its protein is CASSRTGGTEAFF.

V and J are TRBV30 and TRBJ1-4, with a tentative D call TRBD1 (6 bases). There are 14 residues in the CDR3. Germline V gene lookup returns CDR1 GTSNPN and CDR2 SVGIG (reference sequence). Trimming shortened V by 4 bases and J by 0 bases, and 9 bases separated the two germline ends. The CDR3 sequence is CAWKDSTTNEKLFF. CDR3 nucleotide sequence: TGTGCCTGGAAGGACAGTACAACTAATGAAAAACTGTTTTTT. Drawing the rest from reference TRBV30 and TRBJ1-4, the complete variable domain is SQTIHQWPATLVQPVGSPLSLECTVEGTSNPNLYWYRQAAGRGLQLLFYSVGIGQISSEVPQNLSASRPQDRQFILSSKKLLLSDSGFYLCAWKDSTTNEKLFFGSGTQLSVL.

This clone was detected once. The V call is TRBV6-6, the J call TRBJ2-3, with 8 positions matching TRBD1. With V trimmed by 5 bases and J by 5 bases, 6 bases remained unmatched. The CDR3 has 14 residues. CDR1 and CDR2 (germline): MNHNY, SVGAGI (reference sequence). CDR3 in amino acids: CASSPTGVQDTQYF. The CDR3 bases are TGTGCCAGCAGTCCGACAGGGGTTCAAGATACGCAGTATTTT.